This T cell receptor beta chain is drawn from a study of cytomegalovirus exposure and HLA in healthy donors. 13 Jbeta primers and 60 Vbeta primers were used for the PCR. The table came from immunoSEQ multiplex PCR; TCRdb's copy has only in-frame clones and leaves some out. This table has 190,000 or so clones, 80% appearing once. The CDR3 consists of 14 residues. Trimming took 6 bases from V and 4 from J; bases not matched to a gene: 6. Germline V gene data show CDR1 as ENHRY and CDR2 as SYGVKD. Turning to this clone: Its antigen is not identified.

Study observations and caveats: In a later analysis, a genetic analysis reported fewer productive-TCR N-insertions in an Asian-associated ancestry cluster than the cohort average. A later analysis, which compared TCR beta chains of equal frequency, found the HLA-associated ones more clonally expanded. The investigators catalogued some 160 TCR beta chains as cytomegalovirus-associated. Common viral pathogens seemed to be connected with several of the most significant clusters, according to a later analysis.

Material: PBMCs. The clonotype was recovered from a boy between 10 and 17 years old in good health and CMV-seronegative. V and J are TRBV10-3 and TRBJ2-7; 10 positions agree with TRBD1. Here the CDR3 reads CAIRTGTGEYEQYF. The CDR3 DNA follows: TGTGCCATCAGGACCGGGACAGGGGAATACGAGCAGTACTTC.